Below are 13 T cell receptor beta chains sequenced from a single sample in a study of naive and memory T cell subsets. The beta constant-region primer was an equimolar mix of two oligonucleotides covering TRBC1 and TRBC2. Via MiXCR, TCRdb re-called the UMI-ligation and nested PCR reads, giving one row per CDR3 protein. The sample has under 150,000 distinct CDR3 sequences; around 15% are singletons. The material sequenced was naive CD4+ T cells from blood. Source of these receptors: a human donor in good health.

CDR3 in amino acids: CASSLSGLSSYNSPLHF. The DNA of the CDR3 is TGTGCCAGCAGCTTATCAGGGTTGAGTTCCTATAATTCACCCCTCCACTTT. V gene TRBV7-2 combines with J gene TRBJ1-6; weak D call: TRBD1 (5 bases). This CDR3 comprises 17 residues. V was shortened by 2 bases and J by 1 base, with 12 bases between the two germline ends. Germline lookup yields CDR1 SGHTA and CDR2 FQGNSA.

This chain connects TRBV12-3 or TRBV12-4 to TRBJ1-6, with 8 bases aligning to TRBD1. The CDR3 totals 15 residues. V lost 6 bases to trimming and J lost 8 bases; unmatched junction nucleotides: 9. The CDR3 sequence: CASSRTGSHYSPLHF. The CDR3 DNA follows: TGTGCCAGCAGCCGGACAGGGTCTCACTATTCACCCCTCCACTTT.

The V call is TRBV5-1, the J call TRBJ2-7; 9 nucleotides match TRBD2. CDR3 length equals 15 residues. Trimming removed 5 bases from V and 7 bases from J; junction bases left unmatched: 13. The germline V gene encodes CDR1 SGHRS and CDR2 YFSETQ. The CDR3 loop is CASSGLSGSWGEQYF. The CDR3 nucleotides are TGCGCCAGCAGTGGGCTTAGCGGGAGTTGGGGAGAGCAGTACTTC.

This rearrangement joins TRBV7-2 to TRBJ2-4; no clear D. Germline lookup yields CDR1 SGHTA and CDR2 FQGNSA. The CDR3 is 12 residues long. The V gene lost 3 bases and the J gene lost 6 bases, with 6 bases spanning the gap. CDR3 bases: TGTGCCAGCAGCTTCCCAGGAAACATTCAGTACTTC. This translates into CASSFPGNIQYF.

The chain links TRBV29-1 to TRBJ2-5; 10 bases agree with TRBD2. CDR3 length: 14 amino acids. The germline V gene has CDR1 SQVTM and CDR2 ANQGSEA. Trimming at V came to 4 bases and at J to 3 bases, leaving 5 bases not matched to a gene. This chain's CDR3 is CSVVGLAGEETQYF. CDR3 DNA sequence: TGCAGCGTTGTAGGGCTAGCGGGAGAAGAGACCCAGTACTTC.

The chain couples TRBV30 to TRBJ1-4, with TRBD1 as a possible D gene (5 bases). The V gene lost 4 bases and the J gene lost 4 bases, with 13 bases spanning the gap. CDR1 and CDR2 from the germline V gene are GTSNPN and SVGIG (reference sequence). The CDR3 spans 14 residues. The CDR3 protein is CAWNSGTVNEKLFF. Written as DNA, the CDR3 is TGTGCCTGGAATTCCGGGACGGTTAATGAAAAACTGTTTTTT.

V and J are TRBV7-3 and TRBJ2-2; possibly TRBD2 for D (5 bases). From germline, CDR1 is SGHTA and CDR2 FQGTGA. V lost 3 bases, J lost 1 base, and 9 bases lay in between. This CDR3 spans 15 amino acids. In nucleotides, the CDR3 is TGTGCCAGCAGCTTCCCGGGATTGAACACCGGGGAGCTGTTTTTT. Translation gives CASSFPGLNTGELFF.

The rearrangement uses TRBV29-1 and TRBJ2-5; D is possibly TRBD2 (6 bases). Germline values: CDR1 SQVTM, CDR2 ANQGSEA. This CDR3 is built from 12 residues. Between the trimmed V and J ends, which lost 6 bases and 10 bases, there was a span of 18 bases. CDR3 sequence (DNA): TGCAGCGTCCGCGGGACTTATCGTTACCAGTACTTC. Its protein product is CSVRGTYRYQYF. Supplemented by reference TRBV29-1 and TRBJ2-5, the full variable domain reads SAVISQKPSRDICQRGTSLTIQCQVDSQVTMMFWYRQQPGQSLTLIATANQGSEATYESGFVIDKFPISRPNLTFSTLTVSNMSPEDSSIYLCSVRGTYRYQYFGPGTRLLVL.

The chain has TRBV28 and TRBJ2-3; a possible D gene is TRBD2 (5 bases). Trimming pared 7 bases from V and 2 bases from J, leaving 16 bases between. Looked up from germline, CDR1 is MDHEN and CDR2 is SYDVKM. The CDR3 totals 15 residues. The CDR3 DNA follows: TGTGCCAGCACGGGAACGGGAAGTTTCACAGATACGCAGTATTTT. It yields the protein CASTGTGSFTDTQYF. Using reference TRBV28 and TRBJ2-3 for the parts outside the CDR3, the full variable domain is DVKVTQSSRYLVKRTGEKVFLECVQDMDHENMFWYRQDPGLGLRLIYFSYDVKMKEKGDIPEGYSVSREKKERFSLILESASTNQTSMYLCASTGTGSFTDTQYFGPGTRLTVL.

V gene TRBV7-8 combines with J gene TRBJ2-2; the match to TRBD1 covers 9 bases. Losses at the gene ends were 1 base for V and 6 bases for J; bases not matched to a gene: 12. CDR3 length equals 18 residues. Per germline, CDR1 SGHVS and CDR2 FQNEAQ. The CDR3 spells CASSLGGTGQGKAGELFF. The DNA for the CDR3 is TGTGCCAGCAGCTTAGGGGGGACGGGACAGGGCAAGGCCGGGGAGCTGTTTTTT.

This clonotype was counted between two and nine times. The genes are TRBV29-1 and TRBJ2-6, with D uncertain. Germline V gene lookup returns CDR1 SQVTM and CDR2 ANQGSEA. The CDR3 sequence is 17 residues long. The V and J ends lost 6 bases and 0 bases respectively, with 18 bases between them. The CDR3 coding sequence is TGCAGCGTCAGCAGTCCAGAAGACCGCTCTGGGGCCAACGTCCTGACTTTC. Amino acid sequence: CSVSSPEDRSGANVLTF.

This clonotype occurred a few times. The gene calls are TRBV18 and TRBJ1-1; the D is unclear. The V end was cut by 0 bases, the J end by 4 bases, with 3 bases between. Germline assignment: CDR1 KGHSH and CDR2 LQKENI. CDR3 length: 12 amino acids. The CDR3 here is CASSPPVTEAFF. The CDR3 bases are TGTGCCAGCTCACCACCGGTCACTGAAGCTTTCTTT.

In this sample, this clonotype turned up many times. This chain links TRBV6-6 with TRBJ1-5; possible D gene TRBD1, 5 bases. There are 12 residues in the CDR3. V was clipped by 8 bases and J by 10 bases, with 15 bases between them. CDR1 is MNHNY and CDR2 is SVGAGI in the germline V gene (reference sequence). The CDR3 DNA reads as TGTGCCAGCGGGACGGCCCAGGGTCCCCAGCATTTT. Amino acid sequence: CASGTAQGPQHF.